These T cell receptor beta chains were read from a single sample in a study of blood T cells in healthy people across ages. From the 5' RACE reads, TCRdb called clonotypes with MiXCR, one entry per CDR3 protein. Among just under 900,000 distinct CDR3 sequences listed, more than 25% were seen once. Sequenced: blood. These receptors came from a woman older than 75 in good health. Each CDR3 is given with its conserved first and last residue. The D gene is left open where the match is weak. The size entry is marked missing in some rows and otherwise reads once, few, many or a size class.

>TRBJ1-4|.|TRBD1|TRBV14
CASSQGQGSWVEKLFF
TGTGCCAGCAGCCAAGGACAGGGTTCTTGGGTTGAAAAACTGTTTTTT
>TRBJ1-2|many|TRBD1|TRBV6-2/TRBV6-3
CASSHGTGYGYTF
TGTGCCAGCAGTCATGGGACAGGGTACGGCTACACCTTC
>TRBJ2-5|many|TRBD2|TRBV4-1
CASSQDQGIAGSETQYF
TGCGCCAGCAGCCAAGATCAGGGGATAGCGGGGTCAGAGACCCAGTACTTC
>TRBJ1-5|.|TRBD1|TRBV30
CAWRGQPAQPQHF
TGTGCCTGGAGGGGACAGCCAGCGCAGCCCCAGCATTTT
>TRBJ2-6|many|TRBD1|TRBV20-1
CSASSTGGSSGANVLTF
TGCAGTGCTTCCTCGACAGGGGGAAGCTCTGGGGCCAACGTCCTGACTTTC
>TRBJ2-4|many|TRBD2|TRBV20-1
CSADPSGLRNIQYF
TGCAGTGCTGATCCGTCGGGACTAAGGAACATTCAGTACTTC
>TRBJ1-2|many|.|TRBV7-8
CASSSGKGYGYTF
TGTGCCAGCAGCTCAGGGAAGGGCTATGGCTACACCTTC
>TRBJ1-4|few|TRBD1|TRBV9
CASSGRQGTTNEKLFF
TGTGCCAGCAGCGGGAGACAGGGGACAACTAATGAAAAACTGTTTTTT
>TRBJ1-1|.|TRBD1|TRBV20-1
CSARGDRGIFRAFF
TGCAGTGCTAGGGGGGACAGGGGAATCTTCAGGGCTTTCTTT
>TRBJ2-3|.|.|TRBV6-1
CASSEHRADAQYF
TGTGCCAGCAGTGAACACAGGGCAGATGCACAGTATTTT